The rows below give T cell receptor beta chains drawn from one sample of a study of beta chain features in type 1 diabetes. TCRdb's table, derived via immunoSEQ multiplex PCR, lists solely in-frame clones and lacks some. The table has 350,000 or so clones, roughly 21% seen once; the top ten hold roughly 0.045%. Sequenced material: naive CD4+ T cells from blood. The receptors come from a woman aged 18-29 years in good health. CDR3s include the opening cysteine and the closing phenylalanine or tryptophan. The D gene is left open where the match is weak. Clone size is given for some rows only: seen once, a few or many times, or a class if the clone is expanded.

>TRBJ2-7|TRBV27|NA|few
CASGTRGRGYEQYF
TGTGCCAGCGGTACCCGAGGAAGGGGATACGAGCAGTACTTC
>TRBJ2-1|TRBV15|NA|few
CATSRDVADLPLRFF
TGTGCCACCAGCAGAGATGTAGCCGATCTACCATTAAGGTTCTTC
>TRBJ1-4|TRBV4-2|NA|NA
CASSQDDTGLEEKLFF
TGTGCCAGCAGCCAAGATGACACAGGGCTAGAAGAAAAACTGTTTTTT
>TRBJ2-7|TRBV30|TRBD2|NA
CALAGGSYEQYF
TGTGCCTTAGCGGGGGGCTCCTACGAGCAGTACTTC
>TRBJ2-7|TRBV6-5|TRBD1|NA
CASSRTGAGSYEQYF
TGTGCCAGCAGCAGAACAGGGGCCGGCTCCTACGAGCAGTACTTC
>TRBJ1-5|TRBV19|TRBD1|NA
CASSLPTGAFNQPQHF
TGTGCCAGTAGTCTTCCGACAGGGGCCTTCAATCAGCCCCAGCATTTT
>TRBJ2-3|TRBV5-1|TRBD1|NA
CASSLNRGDTDTQYF
TGCGCCAGCAGCTTGAACAGGGGCGACACAGATACGCAGTATTTT
>TRBJ2-2|TRBV5-1|TRBD2|NA
CASTRLAGGDTGELFF
TGCGCCAGCACCCGACTAGCGGGGGGGGACACCGGGGAGCTGTTTTTT
>TRBJ2-2|TRBV30|TRBD1|NA
CAWQDRRNTGELFF
TGTGCCTGGCAGGACAGGAGAAACACCGGGGAGCTGTTTTTT
>TRBJ2-3|TRBV5-1|NA|few
CASSLVVATSTDTQYF
TGCGCCAGCAGCTTGGTAGTAGCGACTAGCACAGATACGCAGTATTTT
>TRBJ2-2|TRBV29-1|TRBD2|NA
CSVGASGNTGELFF
TGCAGCGTTGGAGCTAGCGGGAACACCGGGGAGCTGTTTTTT
>TRBJ2-7|TRBV30|TRBD2|few
CAWRPGLADSYEQYF
TGTGCCTGGAGGCCCGGACTAGCGGATTCCTACGAGCAGTACTTC
>TRBJ2-7|TRBV30|TRBD1|NA
CAWSRTGAYEQYF
TGTGCCTGGAGTAGGACAGGGGCCTACGAGCAGTACTTC
>TRBJ2-2|TRBV9|NA|once
CASSVDGTGELFF
TGTGCCAGCAGCGTAGACGGGACCGGGGAGCTGTTTTTT
>TRBJ2-2|TRBV18|NA|few
CASSPQDTGELFF
TGTGCCAGCTCTCCCCAGGACACCGGGGAGCTGTTTTTT
>TRBJ1-4|TRBV4-1|NA|NA
CASSQVNYGEKLFF
TGCGCCAGCAGCCAAGTAAACTATGGTGAAAAACTGTTTTTT
>TRBJ2-3|TRBV7-9|TRBD2|NA
CASSLGSGSTDTQYF
TGTGCCAGCAGCTTGGGTAGCGGGAGCACAGATACGCAGTATTTT
>TRBJ1-2|TRBV4-1|TRBD1|few
CASSQGWIGTGDPSTF
TGCGCCAGCAGCCAAGGGTGGATCGGGACAGGAGACCCCTCCACCTTC
>TRBJ2-2|TRBV4-1|NA|few
CASSQGTGWNTGELFF
TGCGCCAGCAGCCAAGGCACGGGGTGGAACACCGGGGAGCTGTTTTTT
>TRBJ1-2|TRBV7-2|NA|few
CASTLGGLFGYTF
TGTGCCAGCACTCTCGGAGGACTATTTGGCTACACCTTC
>TRBJ2-1|TRBV5-8|NA|NA
CASSKEGARYNEQFF
TGTGCCAGCAGCAAGGAGGGGGCGAGATACAATGAGCAGTTCTTC
>TRBJ2-5|TRBV7-2|NA|few
CASSFSPVVRQYF
TGTGCCAGCAGCTTTTCCCCGGTAGTTCGCCAGTACTTC
>TRBJ2-1|TRBV10-3|TRBD2|NA
CAISAAGGPQEQFF
TGTGCCATCAGTGCAGCGGGAGGGCCCCAGGAGCAGTTCTTC
>TRBJ1-1|TRBV10-3|TRBD1|NA
CAITARQGGWEDTEAFF
TGTGCCATCACGGCCCGACAGGGGGGATGGGAGGACACTGAAGCTTTCTTT
>TRBJ2-6|TRBV19|NA|few
CASSTGKVTGANVLTF
TGTGCCAGTAGTACCGGGAAAGTTACTGGGGCCAACGTCCTGACTTTC
>TRBJ1-5|TRBV15|NA|few
CATSRDQWTESNQPQHF
TGTGCCACCAGCAGAGATCAGTGGACAGAGAGCAATCAGCCCCAGCATTTT
>TRBJ1-6|TRBV16|NA|few
CASSQGRDSPLHF
TGTGCCAGCAGCCAAGGGAGGGATTCACCCCTCCACTTT
>TRBJ2-3|TRBV7-9|NA|NA
CASISDIEADTQYF
TGTGCCAGCATCTCGGACATCGAGGCAGATACGCAGTATTTT
>TRBJ1-1|TRBV11-2|NA|NA
CASSSHGGGTEAFF
TGTGCCAGCAGCTCCCACGGGGGGGGCACTGAAGCTTTCTTT
>TRBJ1-2|TRBV4-3|TRBD1|few
CASSQAADRGYGYTF
TGCGCCAGCAGCCAAGCGGCTGACAGGGGATATGGCTACACCTTC
>TRBJ2-7|TRBV7-8|TRBD2|NA
CASSSASLAGVQYF
TGTGCCAGCAGCTCCGCTTCACTAGCGGGGGTCCAGTACTTC
>TRBJ1-4|TRBV4-3|NA|NA
CASSPDRINEKLFF
TGCGCCAGCAGTCCCGACAGGATTAATGAAAAACTGTTTTTT
>TRBJ2-3|TRBV4-1|TRBD1|NA
CASSPIRGQGTADTQYF
TGCGCCAGCAGCCCCATTAGGGGACAGGGGACGGCAGATACGCAGTATTTT
>TRBJ1-1|TRBV18|NA|few
CASSPDGDGTEAFF
TGTGCCAGCTCTCCCGACGGGGATGGCACTGAAGCTTTCTTT
>TRBJ1-5|TRBV10-3|NA|NA
CAPRGRGCNQPQHF
TGTGCCCCCAGGGGCAGGGGATGCAATCAGCCCCAGCATTTT
>TRBJ1-3|TRBV15|NA|NA
CATSEQASSGNTIYF
TGTGCCACCAGCGAGCAGGCCTCCTCTGGAAACACCATATATTTT
>TRBJ1-5|TRBV30|NA|NA
CAWREKTPNQPQHF
TGTGCCTGGAGAGAGAAGACACCCAATCAGCCCCAGCATTTT
>TRBJ1-1|TRBV19|TRBD1|few
CASSMAAGGRITEAFF
TGTGCCAGTAGTATGGCGGCAGGGGGAAGGATCACTGAAGCTTTCTTT
>TRBJ2-7|TRBV7-9|NA|NA
CASSLVAGSIGQYF
TGTGCCAGCAGCTTAGTCGCGGGATCAATAGGGCAGTACTTC
>TRBJ2-1|TRBV5-1|TRBD2|NA
CASSVGLAGVLGNEQFF
TGCGCCAGCAGCGTGGGACTAGCGGGAGTTCTAGGCAATGAGCAGTTCTTC
>TRBJ2-3|TRBV30|NA|few
CAWSPGDTQYF
TGTGCCTGGAGCCCAGGAGATACGCAGTATTTT
>TRBJ1-2|TRBV10-3|TRBD1|NA
CAISGQGAQDYGYTF
TGTGCCATCAGTGGCCAGGGGGCTCAGGACTATGGCTACACCTTC
>TRBJ2-3|TRBV9|NA|NA
CASSVRRTDTQYF
TGTGCCAGCAGCGTACGCCGGACAGATACGCAGTATTTT
>TRBJ1-5|TRBV14|NA|few
CASSQGPYQPQHF
TGTGCCAGCAGCCAAGGGCCTTATCAGCCCCAGCATTTT
>TRBJ2-2|TRBV5-1|TRBD1|NA
CASSLATGGAGELFF
TGCGCCAGCAGCTTGGCGACAGGGGGGGCCGGGGAGCTGTTTTTT
>TRBJ2-3|TRBV30|TRBD2|NA
CAWCPGGTDTQYF
TGTGCCTGGTGCCCCGGGGGGACAGATACGCAGTATTTT
>TRBJ1-2|TRBV6-5|TRBD1|few
CASSRDRLDGYTF
TGTGCCAGCAGCCGGGACAGACTTGATGGCTACACCTTC
>TRBJ1-1|TRBV29-1|TRBD1|NA
CSVEATGGGNTEAFF
TGCAGCGTTGAAGCGACAGGGGGCGGGAACACTGAAGCTTTCTTT
>TRBJ2-3|TRBV29-1|TRBD1|NA
CSDTDRERGTDTQYF
TGCAGCGATACCGACAGGGAACGGGGCACAGATACGCAGTATTTT